This entry concerns a single T cell receptor (beta chain). Its antigen is currently not known. It has no much larger one-base neighbor in the sample; base qualities were not kept. The data were taken from a study of cytomegalovirus exposure and HLA in healthy donors (dated by TCRdb to 2017 to 2019). Study-wide context: An earlier analysis of approximately 600 of the donors reported approximately 290 Gb of sequence data and approximately 110 million unique TCR beta sequences from some 180 million T cells. Around 330 gigabases of sequencing data and around 80 million unique TCR sequences made up an early release that covered approximately 620 HLA-typed donors. The genetic ancestry cluster associated with self-reported Caucasian donors included over 65% of the roughly 400 genotyped donors. The aim of the study was to test whether cataloging public T cell receptors could identify signatures of past pathogen exposure. The study profiled the T cell repertoires of 500 to 800 subjects by immunosequencing and related them to cytomegalovirus serostatus. In addition to the first cohort of 666 subjects, a separate validation cohort of 120 different subjects was used. High-throughput TCR immunosequencing, statistical association of individual TCRs with disease status, and machine learning were combined to predict cytomegalovirus infection status. A later analysis re-analyzed previously published TCR beta repertoires from 650 to 800 donors and added high-resolution HLA genotyping to study TCR occurrence patterns. Rather than using new phenotypic data, the later analysis identified candidate immune exposures from TCR beta sequences and from how often those sequences occurred across donors. In an earlier analysis of roughly 540 of the donors, high-throughput TCR beta sequencing was used to judge whether each TCR beta V gene segment behaved as functional or pseudogenic. Donor age, sex, ethnicity and CMV serostatus were compiled together with the repertoire data. In a later genetic analysis, genome-wide SNP genotypes for about 55% of the roughly 700 donors were used, and that subset was treated as a discovery cohort. Every discovery cohort repertoire had been produced on one sequencing platform. Class I and class II HLA loci were covered by the typing at four-digit resolution. Typing coverage varied by locus: about 620-630 donors for A, B, C, DRB1 and DQB1; about 520 for DQA1; around 570 for DPA1; about 450 for DPB1. Four to six DR-DQ haplotypes were handled as single units for association and clustering, since linkage in the cohort was strong. Among about 400 genotyped donors of the cohort, an average of around 220,000 unique TCR beta nucleotide sequences was sequenced per donor, of which 15% to 20% were non-productive.

The cohort consisted of hundreds of healthy bone marrow donors. Cohort members were all nominally healthy when sampled, although unrecorded immune exposures were likely present. The donor was CMV seronegative and was included in the group of hundreds of seronegative cohort members. A peripheral blood sample was collected from each donor, and TCR beta sequencing was performed on peripheral blood mononuclear cells. Genomic DNA extraction from the blood cell samples was performed with the Qiagen DNeasy Blood Extraction Kit. Library preparation used the immunoSEQ multiplex PCR assay. A mixture of 60 forward primers for TCR Vbeta segments and 13 reverse primers for TCR Jbeta segments was used in the multiplex PCR. The CDR3 region of rearranged TCR beta genes was amplified from genomic DNA with a multiplex PCR assay. The amplified TCR beta libraries were sequenced on the Illumina HiSeq System as 87-base-pair reads. The authors processed their data as follows. In a later analysis, roughly 80 million unique TCR beta chains were counted across the 500 to 850 repertoires, and around 10 million of these chains were shared by at least two donors. Raw reads were error-corrected and collapsed into unique sequences with a nearest-neighbor algorithm that merged closely related sequences to remove PCR and sequencing errors. CDR3 sequences were aligned to IMGT reference sequences to assign V, D and J gene segments. For a sequence to be retained, at least a six-nucleotide match to both a V gene segment and a J gene segment was required. A rearrangement was called productive if the CDR3 had no stop codons and remained in frame with V and J, and every other rearrangement was called non-productive. Following IMGT convention, CDR3 was defined as the stretch from the second conserved V-encoded cysteine up to the conserved J-encoded phenylalanine. Sequences without an unambiguous match to a single V gene segment were excluded from the earlier analysis of a few hundred of the donors. An earlier analysis of approximately 590 of the donors called V segments functional above 56.7% productive rearrangements and segregating when the between-donor standard deviation exceeded 5%. A statistical classification framework was built for diagnosing cytomegalovirus status from the catalog of TCR beta chain sequences. In a later analysis, TCR nucleotide sequences were compared against IMGT/GENE-DB human TR gene sequences so that V and J genes could be assigned. Using the TCRdist pipeline, a later analysis assigned CDR3 sequences along with most-parsimonious VDJ recombination scenarios. A later analysis defined each TCR beta chain by its CDR3 amino acid sequence plus V-gene family, and excluded reads lacking a unique V-gene family. A later analysis removed roughly 590 highly shared, low-generation-probability nucleotide sequences to deal with suspected cross-contamination and a sequencing artifact. For each public chain, a later analysis derived a clonal expansion index from normalized ranks of inferred template counts within each repertoire. Generation probabilities in a later analysis came from a VDJ recombination model fitted to out-of-frame rearrangements, and those results were checked against IGoR. In a later analysis, TCR-TCR, TCR-HLA and TCR-CMV co-occurrence was scored with hypergeometric tests, and a repertoire-size bias correction was applied to TCR pairs. False discovery rates were estimated in a later analysis by permuting HLA or CMV assignments 20 times. A later analysis grouped co-occurring TCRs with DBSCAN, adding TCRdist sequence similarity when clustering within HLA-allele-positive subsets. Co-occurrence clustering excluded repertoires with fewer than 30,000 or more than 120,000 public chains, plus five with anomalous nucleotide sharing. Drawn from immuneACCESS, this table holds only the in-frame rearrangements with V and J called that TCRdb kept. Clones are partly lost; checked studies trace under half to an unresolved V gene and leave the rest unexplained. V and J calls and clone size come straight from that table; D and trimming were deduced from the DNA. The sample table lists about 140,000 clones, roughly three quarters of them with a count of one. The ten largest account for 1.5% to 2% of the sample.

The research as a whole found: This cohort had only TCR beta chains sequenced, and the lack of alpha or paired-chain data limited which features could be detected. Because the 87-base-pair reads could not distinguish some IMGT-functional V segments, including TRBV6-2 and TRBV6-3, those segments were excluded. While some public TCRs were present in many individuals, most TCR sequences turned up only very rarely across donors. A later analysis reported that several top co-occurrence clusters appeared linked to parvovirus B19, influenza, CMV and Epstein-Barr virus. The authors suggested that the approach could potentially be generalized to other disease states and immunological phenotypes. A later genetic analysis associated a missense DCLRE1C variant with V-gene and J-gene trimming of TCR beta chains, and an independent cohort replicated the association. Cytomegalovirus status was reported to be diagnosed by the classifier with high specificity and sensitivity in both the original and validation cohorts. Specific HLA alleles were associated with roughly 17,000 TCR beta sequences at a false discovery rate of 0.05 in a later analysis. An earlier analysis of 450 to 750 of the donors showed that most TCR beta V segments appeared in productive rearrangements either about 87% or about 30% of the time, which broadly matched IMGT annotations. Sequencing depth was assumed to be roughly uniform across donors in the presence/absence analyses, though that assumption may not hold. Linkage disequilibrium might explain the correlated functional status among segregating V segments, but an unknown experimental factor could not be ruled out. A few of the identified cytomegalovirus-associated TCR beta chains were confirmed in vitro to be specific for cytomegalovirus antigens. Immune exposure information for the cohort was limited to CMV serostatus. In a later genetic analysis, fewer N-insertions in productive TCRs were reported among donors in an Asian-associated ancestry cluster than the approximately 710-donor mean. About 17 rarely observed V segments, including chromosome 9 orphons, were excluded from the earlier analysis of a few hundred of the donors because counts were too low. In a later analysis, the rate of TCR association differed among HLA loci, with DRB1 alleles having the most associated TCRs and HLA-C alleles having the fewest. Compared with equally common non-associated chains, HLA-associated TCR beta chains in a later analysis were more clonally expanded and had lower generation probabilities. A further reported finding was that TCR beta sequences accurately predicted the HLA-A and HLA-B alleles for most subjects in the first cohort. The study listed approximately 150 TCR beta chains as associated with cytomegalovirus. In a later analysis, most CMV-associated TCR beta chains were found to appear HLA-restricted, with HLA associations seemingly driven largely by CMV exposure. Assigning TCR associations to individual alleles was difficult when HLA alleles, especially DR and DQ, strongly co-occurred. HLA typing was unavailable for some donors at each locus, so association tests used only the typed subset. A group of highly shared sequence variants was considered likely to be a technical artifact of the sequencing pipeline.

Looking up the germline V gene yields CDR1 SGHRS and CDR2 YFSETQ. From cysteine to phenylalanine, the CDR3 is 13 amino acids long. CDR3 DNA is the only sequence kept; it has 39 bases, read in frame from the first base. Relative to germline, V is 5 bases shorter and J is 2 bases shorter, with 9 bases between their ends. The sequenced sample was PBMCs. The chain links TRBV5-1 with TRBJ2-3, and perhaps TRBD2 as D gene, on 6 matching bases. The sequence was obtained from a woman aged 25 to 45 in good health and CMV-seronegative. CDR3 loop: CASSRDSTDTQYF. The DNA reads TGCGCCAGCAGTCGGGACTCCACAGATACGCAGTATTTT.